What follows are 32 T cell receptor beta chains derived from one specimen sequenced in a study of shared clonotypes between healthy human individuals. Data came from immunoSEQ multiplex PCR; TCRdb stores just in-frame clones and leaves some out. This repertoire shows about 690,000 clones, roughly 87% found once; its top ten account for 34%. Specimen: memory CD8+ T cells from PBMCs. Subset given: CD45RO+ cells pooled with CCR7-negative TemRA cells. The receptors here all came from a man aged 18 to 29 in good health. Some clones in this sample may be carry-over from other donors' samples.

The rearrangement uses TRBV19 and TRBJ1-1; D call uncertain. Germline CDR1 LNHDA, CDR2 SQIVND (reference sequence). Trimming pared 1 base from V and 3 bases from J, leaving 9 bases between. This CDR3 spans 14 amino acids. The DNA of the CDR3 is TGTGCCAGTAGTATAGGGGCAGACTACACTGAAGCTTTCTTT. Translated: CASSIGADYTEAFF.

The chain carries TRBV6-1 and TRBJ1-2; unclear D gene. V dropped 2 bases and J dropped 3 bases, with 16 bases sitting between them. The CDR3 has 16 amino acids. Per germline, CDR1 MNHNS and CDR2 SASEGT. The CDR3 DNA is TGTGCCAGCAGTGAAAATAGCGTAACAGCTTACTATGGCTACACCTTC. This sequence encodes CASSENSVTAYYGYTF.

The chain uses TRBV2 and TRBJ2-7, with TRBD1 matching over 11 bases. CDR1 and CDR2 from the germline V gene are SNHLY and FYNNEI. V lost 6 bases to trimming and J lost 3 bases; unmatched junction nucleotides: 7. The CDR3 has 15 residues. CDR3 residues: CASRVKGTGGYEQYF. Here the CDR3 DNA reads TGTGCCAGCAGGGTTAAAGGGACAGGGGGCTACGAGCAGTACTTC.

This chain joins TRBV6-6 and TRBJ1-6; D remains ambiguous. Trimming shortened V by 8 bases and J by 10 bases, and 3 bases separated the two germline ends. Germline V CDR1 and CDR2: MNHNY, SVGAGI (reference sequence). The CDR3 runs to 9 residues. CDR3 sequence (DNA): TGTGCCAGCGGGTCACCCCTCCACTTT. Amino acids: CASGSPLHF.

Points on this clone: In the same sample, other DNA sequences code for this CDR3. The CDR3 coding sequence is TGTGCCAGCAGCCCTGGATACAATGAGCAGTTCTTC. It is translated as CASSPGYNEQFF. V gene TRBV7-9 combines with J gene TRBJ2-1; no definite D call. V was cut by 5 bases and J by 4 bases, with 6 bases left in between. The CDR3 is 12 residues long. Germline values: CDR1 SEHNR, CDR2 FQNEAQ (reference sequence).

This clone came up a few times. The CDR3 here is CASTLGRSGELFF. In DNA form, the CDR3 reads TGTGCCAGCACCCTGGGTCGTAGCGGGGAGCTGTTTTTT. V gene TRBV11-2 combines with J gene TRBJ2-2; unclear D gene. In germline, CDR1 is SGHAT, CDR2 FQNNGV. The CDR3 has 13 amino acids. Trimming removed 7 bases from V and 7 bases from J, with 13 bases in between.

J is TRBJ2-1 and V is TRBV9; TRBD2 matches at 7 bases. Germline V gene data show CDR1 as SGDLS and CDR2 as YYNGEE. V dropped 1 base and J dropped 5; count of bases not matched to a gene: 6. CDR3 length: 15 amino acids. CDR3 residues: CASSVRWEGNNEQFF. The CDR3 DNA reads as TGTGCCAGCAGCGTAAGGTGGGAGGGAAACAATGAGCAGTTCTTC.

This clone came up once. The V gene is TRBV10-1, the J gene TRBJ2-3, with D unclear. The CDR3 has 16 residues. The V end was cut by 8 bases, the J end by 1 base, with 19 bases between. Germline loops: CDR1 WNHNN, CDR2 SYGVQD (reference sequence). The CDR3 coding sequence is TGCGCCAGCTTCCGGCAGAGGTTTTTTGGCACAGATACGCAGTATTTT. Protein: CASFRQRFFGTDTQYF.

This chain links TRBV12-2 with TRBJ2-2. TRBV12-2 is deemed a pseudogene. The CDR3 extends over 13 amino acids. As DNA, the CDR3 is TGTGCAAGTCACTTAGGTGACACCGGGGAGCTGTTTTTT. This encodes CASHLGDTGELFF.

This chain links TRBV28 with TRBJ1-1; D may be TRBD1 (5 bases). V lost 6 bases, J lost 0 bases, and 11 bases lay in between. The CDR3 extends over 14 amino acids. Germline-derived CDR1 and CDR2 are MDHEN and SYDVKM. CDR3 region: CASRKGRLNTEAFF. The CDR3 DNA is TGTGCCAGCAGGAAGGGACGGTTGAACACTGAAGCTTTCTTT.

This clone showed up just once. The chain carries TRBV4-3 and TRBJ2-7; 14 bases match TRBD2. The CDR3 is made up of 15 amino acids. J lost 3 bases, V lost 3 bases, and 1 base had no gene match. The germline V gene encodes CDR1 LGHNA and CDR2 YSLEER. The CDR3 reads CASSHGTSGGYEQYF. The DNA of the CDR3 is TGCGCCAGCAGCCATGGGACTAGCGGGGGCTACGAGCAGTACTTC.

The chain employs TRBV4-1 and TRBJ2-1; 8 bases align to TRBD1. The J segment lost 8 bases and the V segment lost 0 bases, leaving 12 bases of the junction unmatched. This CDR3 region has 17 residues. From germline, CDR1 is MGHRA and CDR2 YSYEKL. The CDR3 DNA reads as TGCGCCAGCAGCCAAGATCGAACTGCGACAGGGGCCGATGAGCAGTTCTTC. It yields the protein CASSQDRTATGADEQFF.

The V call is TRBV4-1, the J call TRBJ2-1; 8 bases match TRBD1. The length of the CDR3 is 15 residues. Germline V gene data show CDR1 as MGHRA and CDR2 as YSYEKL. V was clipped by 1 base and J by 8 bases; unmatched bases: 7. CDR3 sequence: CASSQAQGAFHEQFF. The CDR3 DNA sequence: TGCGCCAGCAGCCAAGCCCAGGGGGCTTTCCATGAGCAGTTCTTC.

The chain recombines TRBV11-2 with TRBJ1-2; 8 bases match TRBD1. This CDR3 is 18 amino acids long. After removal of 5 bases from V and 5 bases from J, the junction contained 19 bases not matched to a gene. Germline-derived CDR1 and CDR2 are SGHAT and FQNNGV. The CDR3 DNA reads as TGTGCCAGCAGCATAACCAGGGGGCCCCGGGCCGTCGGTTATGGCTACACCTTC. This sequence encodes CASSITRGPRAVGYGYTF.

The chain has TRBV6-1 and TRBJ2-7; TRBD1 agrees at 9 bases. J lost 4 bases, V lost 3 bases, and 10 bases had no gene match. The CDR3 loop spans 16 amino acids. Germline CDR1 reads MNHNS; CDR2 reads SASEGT. CDR3 sequence: CASSETGTGFWYEQYF. The CDR3 DNA follows: TGTGCCAGCAGTGAGACTGGGACAGGGTTTTGGTACGAGCAGTACTTC.

The chain employs TRBV28 and TRBJ2-3, with 10 bases matching TRBD2. The junction had 9 bases not matched to a gene; V was cut back by 3 bases and J by 0 bases. This CDR3 has 18 residues. Germline assignment: CDR1 MDHEN and CDR2 SYDVKM. In nucleotides, the CDR3 is TGTGCCAGCAGTTTTCCCCTAGCGGGAGCGGCAAGCACAGATACGCAGTATTTT. Residues: CASSFPLAGAASTDTQYF.

Remarks on this clone: Additional DNA sequences in this sample encode the identical CDR3. The rearrangement uses TRBV7-3 and TRBJ2-1; TRBD2 might be the D (6 bases). CDR1 and CDR2 (germline): SGHTA, FQGTGA. Between the trimmed V and J ends, which lost 2 bases and 0 bases, there was a span of 8 bases. The CDR3 runs 15 residues. The CDR3 DNA sequence: TGTGCCAGCAGCTTACGGGGGAGCTCCTACAATGAGCAGTTCTTC. Its protein is CASSLRGSSYNEQFF.

The rearrangement uses TRBV29-1 and TRBJ1-2; weak D call: TRBD1 (5 bases). Germline V gives CDR1 SQVTM, CDR2 ANQGSEA. The V gene lost 3 bases and the J gene lost 4 bases, with 15 bases spanning the gap. The CDR3 length is 14 residues. CDR3 coding DNA: TGCAGCGTTGAGTCAGGCAGGGTCCTCTATGGCTACACCTTC. Protein product: CSVESGRVLYGYTF.

The chain links TRBV10-2 to TRBJ1-1; possible D gene TRBD1, 6 bases. V dropped 10 bases and J dropped 0 bases, with 18 bases sitting between them. The CDR3 is 15 residues long. Germline assignment: CDR1 WSHSY and CDR2 SAAADI. The CDR3 DNA follows: TGCGCCACCACCCTAGACCAGGGGTTGAACACTGAAGCTTTCTTT. Translated: CATTLDQGLNTEAFF.

As regards this clone: A much larger clonotype is one base distant, so this may be a read error. The chain links TRBV2 to TRBJ2-3, with 7 bases lining up with TRBD1. V was pared by 10 bases and J by 4 bases, with 17 bases of the junction left unmatched. The CDR3 extends over 16 amino acids. CDR1 is SNHLY, CDR2 FYNNEI, per germline. The CDR3 loop reads CAIRPITGVSADTQYF. For the CDR3, the DNA is TGTGCCATCCGCCCCATTACAGGGGTTAGCGCAGATACGCAGTATTTT.

J is TRBJ2-1 and V is TRBV9; 7 nucleotides agree with TRBD2. This CDR3 contains 17 residues. J gave up 6 bases and V 3 bases, and 15 bases lay outside the gene matches. CDR1 and CDR2 (germline): SGDLS, YYNGEE. CDR3 DNA: TGTGCCAGCAGCGGGGAGGGAGCGGGCGACTTTTCCAATGAGCAGTTCTTC. Its translation is CASSGEGAGDFSNEQFF.

V is TRBV7-9 and J is TRBJ2-1; perhaps TRBD1 as D (6 bases). CDR3 length equals 13 residues. V lost 3 bases and J 6 bases, leaving 9 bases between the germline ends. CDR1 and CDR2 from the germline V gene are SEHNR and FQNEAQ (reference sequence). The CDR3 DNA reads as TGTGCCAGCAGCTTCACAGGGTCCAATGAGCAGTTCTTC. Its protein is CASSFTGSNEQFF.

To note about this clone: Germline and junction disagree at one end, which may indicate a read error. This rearrangement joins TRBV5-6 to TRBJ2-7; D is possibly TRBD1 or TRBD2 (7 bases each). This CDR3 contains 14 residues. Germline-derived CDR1 and CDR2 are SGHDT and YYEEEE. The CDR3 nucleotides are TGTGCCAGCACCTTGGGAGGGGGCGCGGACGAGCAGTACTTC. Protein sequence: CASTLGGGADEQYF.

The chain has TRBV6-1 and TRBJ1-5; TRBD1 might be the D (6 bases). The CDR3 loop spans 16 amino acids. V dropped 4 bases and J dropped 2 bases, with 15 bases sitting between them. The germline V gene has CDR1 MNHNS and CDR2 SASEGT. This CDR3 is CASSGKTGFGNQPQHF. CDR3 in DNA: TGTGCCAGCAGTGGAAAAACAGGGTTTGGCAATCAGCCCCAGCATTTT.

The chain employs TRBV13 and TRBJ1-2; D ambiguous. Germline V lookup: CDR1 PRHDT, CDR2 FYEKMQ (reference sequence). The ends were cut back, 5 bases at V and 8 bases at J, with 21 bases in the middle. The CDR3 is 15 amino acids. CDR3: CASSQGPDPHSGYTF. The CDR3 nucleotides are TGTGCCAGCAGCCAAGGGCCGGACCCTCACAGCGGCTACACCTTC.

V usage is TRBV5-5 and J usage is TRBJ1-2; D remains ambiguous. Germline V gene lookup returns CDR1 SGHKS and CDR2 YYEKEE (reference sequence). The CDR3 spans 16 residues. Between the trimmed V and J ends, which lost 4 bases and 4 bases, there was a span of 20 bases. CDR3 residues: CASSPTSPPGVYGYTF. The CDR3 DNA is TGTGCCAGCAGCCCGACCTCTCCACCGGGAGTCTATGGCTACACCTTC.

The genes are TRBV11-1 and TRBJ2-7; D may be TRBD1 or TRBD2 (5 bases each). With 5 bases removed from V and 2 bases from J, the gap between germline ends came to 13 bases. This CDR3 is built from 14 residues. Germline V gene data show CDR1 as SGHAT and CDR2 as FQDESV (reference sequence). CDR3 nucleotide sequence: TGTGCCAGCAGCGGTGGGACCGACCCCTACGAGCAGTACTTC. Translating it yields CASSGGTDPYEQYF.

This sequence joins TRBV27 and TRBJ2-3, with 8 bases fitting TRBD2. The CDR3 consists of 15 residues. CDR1 and CDR2 from the germline V gene are MNHEY and SMNVEV (reference sequence). After removal of 8 bases from V and 2 bases from J, the junction contained 9 bases not matched to a gene. The CDR3 sequence: CASFPGRGYTDTQYF. As DNA, the CDR3 is TGTGCCAGCTTCCCCGGGAGGGGTTACACAGATACGCAGTATTTT.

The chain employs TRBV27 and TRBJ2-3; 7 positions agree with TRBD2. Looked up from germline, CDR1 is MNHEY and CDR2 is SMNVEV (reference sequence). After removal of 2 bases from V and 0 bases from J, the junction contained 2 bases not matched to a gene. This CDR3 has 15 residues. CDR3: CASSLLADSTDTQYF. CDR3 sequence (DNA): TGTGCCAGCAGTTTACTAGCGGACAGCACAGATACGCAGTATTTT.

The V call is TRBV16, the J call TRBJ2-7; D not resolved. Germline lookup yields CDR1 KGHSY and CDR2 FQNENV. This CDR3 has 13 residues. V was shortened by 6 bases and J by 5 bases, with 14 bases between the two germline ends. The CDR3 sequence is CASSTTTTNEQYF. Written as DNA, the CDR3 is TGTGCCAGCAGTACTACTACTACTAACGAGCAGTACTTC.

The chain recombines TRBV7-9 with TRBJ2-5, with D unclear. This CDR3 contains 11 residues. Trimming stripped 1 base from V and 11 bases from J, with 8 bases between. CDR1 is SEHNR, CDR2 FQNEAQ, per germline (reference sequence). CDR3 amino acids: CASSLGTEQYF. In DNA, the CDR3 is TGTGCCAGCAGCTTAGGTACAGAGCAGTACTTC.

This clone was detected a few times. This chain uses TRBV28 with TRBJ2-3, with 9 bases identical to TRBD1. Trimming removed 6 bases from V and 2 bases from J; junction bases left unmatched: 9. Germline V gene sequence: CDR1 MDHEN, CDR2 SYDVKM. CDR3 length equals 16 residues. The CDR3 here is CASRTSGTGLTDTQYF. CDR3 nucleotide sequence: TGTGCCAGCAGGACCTCCGGGACAGGGCTCACAGATACGCAGTATTTT.